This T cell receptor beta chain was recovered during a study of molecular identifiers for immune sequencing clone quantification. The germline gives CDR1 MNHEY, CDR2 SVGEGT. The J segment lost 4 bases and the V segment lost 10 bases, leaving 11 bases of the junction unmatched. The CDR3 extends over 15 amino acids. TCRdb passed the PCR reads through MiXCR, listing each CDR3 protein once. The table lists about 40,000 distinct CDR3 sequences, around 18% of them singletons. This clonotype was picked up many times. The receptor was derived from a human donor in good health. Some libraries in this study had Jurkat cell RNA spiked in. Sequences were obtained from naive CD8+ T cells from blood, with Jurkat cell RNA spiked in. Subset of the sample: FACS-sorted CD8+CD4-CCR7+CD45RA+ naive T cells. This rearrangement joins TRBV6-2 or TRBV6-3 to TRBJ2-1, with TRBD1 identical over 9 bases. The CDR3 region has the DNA TGTGCCACCATTGGGGGACAGGGAGCATACAATGAGCAGTTCTTC. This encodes CATIGGQGAYNEQFF.